This entry is about one TCR beta chain. Its antigen is unidentified. The trim removed 7 bases at V and 1 base at J, leaving 10 bases unmatched. From germline, CDR1 is SNHLY and CDR2 FYNNEI. This CDR3 has 15 amino acids. This record belongs to a study of T cells in Graves' hyperthyroidism and ophthalmopathy. Diagnosis of hyperthyroidism was new in patients aged 18 to 65, and its duration was under 2 months. Thyroid ultrasound and orbital computed tomography, with clinical symptoms and serum thyroxine and TRAb, informed diagnoses. Regarding the study as a whole: Most expanded thyroid clonotypes above 0.001 recurred in blood.

Researchers took RNA transcripts and amplified the TCR beta CDR3 regions from them. In the first-round RT-PCR of the TCR CDR3, the HTBI primer set was used. A single record per CDR3 protein comes from TCRdb applying MiXCR to the multiplex PCR reads. Of about 720,000 distinct CDR3 sequences in the sample, 16% were seen once. The sample comprised blood. The chain joins TRBV2 to TRBJ2-7; 7 bases align to TRBD1. This TCR was sampled from a man between 18 and 35 years old with Graves' hyperthyroidism. The CDR3 DNA reads as TGTGCCAGCATTCTGGGACAGTTGACTTCCTACGAGCAGTACTTC. Protein: CASILGQLTSYEQYF.